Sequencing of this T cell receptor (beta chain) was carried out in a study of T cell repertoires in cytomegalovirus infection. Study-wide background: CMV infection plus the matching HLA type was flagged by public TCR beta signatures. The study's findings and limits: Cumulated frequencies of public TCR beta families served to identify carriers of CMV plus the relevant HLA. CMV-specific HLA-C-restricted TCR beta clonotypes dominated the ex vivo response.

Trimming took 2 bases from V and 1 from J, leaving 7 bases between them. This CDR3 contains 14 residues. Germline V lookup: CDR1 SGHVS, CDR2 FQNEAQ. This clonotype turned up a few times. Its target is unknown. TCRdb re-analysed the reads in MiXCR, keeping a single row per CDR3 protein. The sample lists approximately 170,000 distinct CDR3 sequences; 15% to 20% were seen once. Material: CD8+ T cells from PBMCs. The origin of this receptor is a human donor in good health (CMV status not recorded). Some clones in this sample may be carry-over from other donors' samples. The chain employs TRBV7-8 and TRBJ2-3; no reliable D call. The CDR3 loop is CASSLYAGTDTQYF. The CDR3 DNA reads TGTGCCAGCAGCTTATATGCAGGCACAGATACGCAGTATTTT.